These 15 T cell receptor beta chains originate from one sample sequenced in a study of lymphopenia after photon versus proton radiotherapy. Profiled with immunoSEQ multiplex PCR; TCRdb holds only in-frame clones, not every one. The sample contains approximately 24,000 clones, over 65% of which appear only once. Source: peripheral blood, taken from a patient treated with photon-based radiotherapy. These receptor sequences come from a man aged 40-50 years with gastric cancer.

The rearrangement uses TRBV19 and TRBJ2-3; D might be TRBD2 (5 bases). Germline V lookup: CDR1 LNHDA, CDR2 SQIVND (reference sequence). The CDR3 runs 16 residues. The V gene lost 6 bases and the J gene lost 3 bases, with 19 bases spanning the gap. In nucleotides, the CDR3 is TGTGCCAGTAGCTTCCCTGAGGGCATGAGGACAGATACGCAGTATTTT. This codes for CASSFPEGMRTDTQYF.

The chain employs TRBV4-1 and TRBJ2-7; D remains unclear. Germline V CDR1 and CDR2: MGHRA, YSYEKL. This CDR3 contains 18 residues. Trimming cost V 1 base and J 0 bases, with 19 bases left between them. The CDR3: CASSQGPHTTYLSYEQYF. DNA for the CDR3: TGCGCCAGCAGCCAAGGGCCTCACACGACGTACCTCTCCTACGAGCAGTACTTC.

J is TRBJ2-7 and V is TRBV5-1; 9 nucleotides line up with TRBD1. Germline lookup yields CDR1 SGHRS and CDR2 YFSETQ. This CDR3 has 12 amino acids. J lost 9 bases, V lost 0 bases, and 1 base had no gene match. This chain's CDR3 is CASSLGDRVQYF. Written as DNA, the CDR3 is TGCGCCAGCAGCTTGGGGGACAGGGTGCAGTACTTC.

The chain employs TRBV5-6 and TRBJ1-2; D is undetermined. Trimming took off 0 bases at V and 5 bases at J, with 11 bases between the two ends. Looked up from germline, CDR1 is SGHDT and CDR2 is YYEEEE. The CDR3 contains 14 residues. The CDR3 nucleotides read TGTGCCAGCAGCTTGGCCCCCAGAGATTATGGCTACACCTTC. Amino acid sequence: CASSLAPRDYGYTF.

The V call is TRBV19, the J call TRBJ1-6, with D maybe TRBD1 (6 bases). The length of the CDR3 is 16 residues. The V and J ends lost 6 bases and 2 bases respectively, with 14 bases between them. Germline loops: CDR1 LNHDA, CDR2 SQIVND (reference sequence). The CDR3 region is CASSSTGITYNSPLHF. Written as DNA, the CDR3 is TGTGCCAGTAGCTCAACAGGGATTACCTATAATTCACCCCTCCACTTT.

This chain links TRBV5-6 with TRBJ1-6, with 10 bases matching TRBD1. V dropped 2 bases and J dropped 9; count of bases not matched to a gene: 5. From germline, CDR1 is SGHDT and CDR2 YYEEEE. The CDR3 spans 15 residues. The CDR3: CASSLGTGAGSPLHF. The CDR3 DNA sequence: TGTGCCAGCAGCTTAGGGACAGGGGCCGGTTCACCCCTCCACTTT. Using reference TRBV5-6 and TRBJ1-6 for the parts outside the CDR3, the full variable domain is DAGVTQSPTHLIKTRGQQVTLRCSPKSGHDTVSWYQQALGQGPQFIFQYYEEEERQRGNFPDRFSGHQFPNYSSELNVNALLLGDSALYLCASSLGTGAGSPLHFGNGTRLTVT.

This rearrangement joins TRBV5-5 to TRBJ2-7; 8 positions match TRBD2. CDR3 length: 16 residues. CDR1 and CDR2 from the germline V gene are SGHKS and YYEKEE (reference sequence). V trimming: 0 bases; J trimming: 0 bases; junction bases outside the gene matches: 5. The CDR3 sequence is CASSLVATSVSYEQYF. The CDR3, as DNA: TGTGCCAGCAGCTTGGTTGCGACTAGCGTCTCCTACGAGCAGTACTTC.

V gene TRBV7-2 combines with J gene TRBJ2-5; D is ambiguous. V dropped 3 bases and J dropped 0 bases, with 5 bases sitting between them. This CDR3 spans 13 amino acids. CDR1 is SGHTA, CDR2 FQGNSA, per germline. The CDR3: CASSLNHQETQYF. In DNA form, the CDR3 reads TGTGCCAGCAGCTTGAACCACCAAGAGACCCAGTACTTC. Looking up the rest from reference TRBV7-2 and TRBJ2-5 gives the full variable domain: GAGVSQSPSNKVTEKGKDVELRCDPISGHTALYWYRQSLGQGLEFLIYFQGNSAPDKSGLPSDRFSAERTGGSVSTLTIQRTQQEDSAVYLCASSLNHQETQYFGPGTRLLVL.

The CDR3 loop is CASSYEQANQPQHF. DNA for the CDR3: TGTGCCAGCAGTTACGAACAGGCGAATCAGCCCCAGCATTTT. The chain employs TRBV6-6 and TRBJ1-5; tentatively, D is TRBD1 (5 bases). The CDR3 length is 14 residues. The V end lost 2 bases, the J end lost 4 bases, and 9 bases lay between the germline ends. Germline CDR1 and CDR2: MNHNY and SVGAGI (reference sequence).

The gene calls are TRBV4-3 and TRBJ1-2; 8 bases are shared with TRBD1. CDR1 is LGHNA, CDR2 YSLEER, per germline. The CDR3 is made up of 15 amino acids. J lost 1 base, V lost 2 bases, and 3 bases had no gene match. The CDR3 DNA is TGCGCCAGCAGCCAACAGGGGGCTATTAACTATGGCTACACCTTC. Translation: CASSQQGAINYGYTF.

For the CDR3, the DNA is TGTGCCAGCAGCTTGCACAGGACGAACACTGAAGCTTTCTTT. It is translated as CASSLHRTNTEAFF. The rearrangement joins TRBV5-6 to TRBJ1-1; perhaps TRBD1 as D (5 bases). V was cut by 1 base and J by 1 base, with 8 bases left in between. The CDR3 consists of 14 residues. Germline CDR1 is SGHDT and CDR2 is YYEEEE.

In this sample, this clone turned up once. V gene TRBV7-8 combines with J gene TRBJ1-5, with TRBD1 as a possible D gene (6 bases). CDR1 SGHVS and CDR2 FQNEAQ come from the germline V gene. V was shortened by 0 bases and J by 0 bases, with 18 bases between the two germline ends. The length of the CDR3 is 19 residues. CDR3 in amino acids: CASSLAYLRGLYSNQPQHF. The CDR3 DNA is TGTGCCAGCAGCTTAGCGTATCTCAGGGGCCTATATAGCAATCAGCCCCAGCATTTT.

The DNA for the CDR3 is TGTGCCACCCTCCTCGGGACGGCGAACACTGAAGCTTTCTTT. Its protein product is CATLLGTANTEAFF. The gene calls are TRBV6-6 and TRBJ1-1; D is perhaps TRBD1 (5 bases). Trimming cost V 10 bases and J 1 base, with 16 bases left between them. This CDR3 spans 14 amino acids. Germline assignment: CDR1 MNHNY and CDR2 SVGAGI (reference sequence).

The chain uses TRBV30 and TRBJ2-4, with TRBD1 matching 9 bases. The CDR3 extends over 15 amino acids. With V trimmed by 3 bases and J by 2 bases, 5 bases remained unmatched. Germline CDR1 reads GTSNPN; CDR2 reads SVGIG (reference sequence). CDR3 DNA: TGTGCCTGGAGCCCAGGGACAGGGACCAAAAACATTCAGTACTTC. Translated: CAWSPGTGTKNIQYF.

This clone showed up just once. The rearrangement joins TRBV11-3 to TRBJ1-6, with 7 bases fitting TRBD1. CDR3 length: 12 residues. Germline CDR1 and CDR2: SGHNT and YENEEA. Germline trimming cut 5 bases from V and 15 bases from J; bases unmatched to any gene: 7. The CDR3 nucleotides read TGTGCCAGCAGCAACCAACAGGGGAGCCTCCACTTT. This sequence encodes CASSNQQGSLHF.